This TCR beta chain was found in a study of early T cells in non-severe SARS-CoV-2 infection. Germline CDR1 reads MDHEN; CDR2 reads SYDVKM. The CDR3 covers 12 residues. The V end lost 3 bases, the J end lost 13 bases, and 13 bases lay between the germline ends. One entry per CDR3 protein results from TCRdb running MiXCR on the 5' RACE reads. The data hold 25,000 to 35,000 distinct CDR3 sequences, with roughly 6% observed a single time. This clonotype has more than one count but fewer than ten. This chain connects TRBV28 to TRBJ2-1, with D possibly being TRBD2 (5 bases). This TCR derives from an adult who was a healthcare worker with PCR-confirmed SARS-CoV-2 infection or an uninfected control (not recorded which). Sequencing was carried out using whole blood. CDR3 coding DNA: TGTGCCAGCAGTTTCCGAGGACTGTCACAGTTCTTC. Residues: CASSFRGLSQFF.